Below, 16 T cell receptor beta chains from the same sample are listed, as sequenced in a study of cytomegalovirus exposure and HLA in healthy donors. The PCR ran on 60 Vbeta and 13 Jbeta primers. Generated by immunoSEQ multiplex PCR, the TCRdb table keeps only in-frame clones and is missing some. The sample holds roughly 220,000 clones, more than 80% seen once. Sequencing was carried out using PBMCs. These receptors came from a man aged 25 to 40 in good health and CMV-seronegative.

This chain connects TRBV5-1 to TRBJ1-3; no clear D. The germline gives CDR1 SGHRS, CDR2 YFSETQ. There are 14 residues in the CDR3. V lost 4 bases and J 4 bases, leaving 12 bases between the germline ends. CDR3 bases: TGCGCCAGCAGCCCGGGAGGGAACGGAAACACCATATATTTT. Protein: CASSPGGNGNTIYF.

This clone was counted a single time. The chain joins TRBV6-1 to TRBJ2-3, with D maybe TRBD1 (6 bases). The CDR3 has 15 amino acids. Germline CDR1 and CDR2: MNHNS and SASEGT. The V end was cut by 5 bases, the J end by 2 bases, with 14 bases between. CDR3 nucleotides: TGTGCCAGCAGTCTACTACAGGGCCCCACAGATACGCAGTATTTT. Protein sequence: CASSLLQGPTDTQYF.

The CDR3 region has the DNA TGTGCCAGCAGCCTCAACAGGGATGGGAACACTGAAGCTTTCTTT. Protein: CASSLNRDGNTEAFF. The chain joins TRBV6-5 to TRBJ1-1, with D perhaps matching TRBD1 (6 bases). The CDR3 contains 15 residues. V was cut by 6 bases and J by 1 base, with 15 bases left in between. The V gene's germline CDR1 is MNHEY and CDR2 SVGAGI.

CDR3 in DNA: TGCGCCAGCAGCTTGATCCCTAGCGGGGGGGGGTCGCATAATGAGCAGTTCTTC. It encodes CASSLIPSGGGSHNEQFF. The chain is built from TRBV5-1 and TRBJ2-1; TRBD2 matches at 12 bases. This CDR3 has 18 amino acids. Trimming at V came to 1 base and at J to 7 bases, leaving 12 bases not matched to a gene. Germline V gene data show CDR1 as SGHRS and CDR2 as YFSETQ.

This clone has only one observation. This sequence joins TRBV7-3 and TRBJ2-7, with 10 positions matching TRBD1. Germline V gene lookup returns CDR1 SGHTA and CDR2 FQGTGA. This CDR3 is built from 14 residues. The V gene end was trimmed by 2 bases and the J gene end by 5 bases; junction bases not matched to a gene: 3. This CDR3 is CASSLSGTGDEQYF. In DNA, the CDR3 is TGTGCCAGCAGCTTATCCGGGACAGGGGACGAGCAGTACTTC. Complete variable domain (other parts from reference TRBV7-3 and TRBJ2-7): GAGVSQTPSNKVTEKGKYVELRCDPISGHTALYWYRQSLGQGPEFLIYFQGTGAADDSGLPNDRFFAVRPEGSVSTLKIQRTERGDSAVYLCASSLSGTGDEQYFGPGTRLTVT.

The J gene is TRBJ1-1, the V gene TRBV19; the D is unclear. Germline assignment: CDR1 LNHDA and CDR2 SQIVND (reference sequence). The ends were cut back, 4 bases at V and 7 bases at J, with 16 bases in the middle. The CDR3 runs to 14 residues. CDR3 bases: TGTGCCAGTAGTACCCTCCGGACTGATGTTGAAGCTTTCTTT. Protein sequence: CASSTLRTDVEAFF.

This chain connects TRBV10-2 to TRBJ1-1; D is ambiguous. V was trimmed by 3 bases and J by 4 bases, leaving 6 bases between them. The germline CDR1 and CDR2 sequences are WSHSY and SAAADI. The CDR3 loop spans 12 amino acids. CDR3 DNA sequence: TGCGCCAGCAGTGATGGAGGCACTGAAGCTTTCTTT. As protein: CASSDGGTEAFF.

The chain recombines TRBV2 with TRBJ1-2; D is perhaps TRBD1 (5 bases). There are 14 residues in the CDR3. The V and J ends lost 7 bases and 8 bases respectively, with 20 bases between them. The germline CDR1 and CDR2 sequences are SNHLY and FYNNEI. The CDR3 DNA is TGTGCCAGCAAGCCTTCGGGACTCTCGGGGGGCTACACCTTC. Protein: CASKPSGLSGGYTF.

The V and J genes are TRBV28 and TRBJ2-2; maybe TRBD2 (5 bases). V was clipped by 4 bases and J by 10 bases, with 19 bases between them. This CDR3 has 15 residues. Per germline, CDR1 MDHEN and CDR2 SYDVKM. CDR3 protein: CASSSLRGGPQELFF. CDR3 DNA: TGTGCCAGCAGTTCCCTTCGAGGAGGACCGCAGGAGCTGTTTTTT.

J is TRBJ1-2 and V is TRBV6-5; 8 bases match TRBD1. Germline trimming cut 5 bases from V and 5 bases from J; bases unmatched to any gene: 4. Germline loops: CDR1 MNHEY, CDR2 SVGAGI. This CDR3 spans 13 amino acids. CDR3 DNA: TGTGCCAGCAGTGGTGGACAGGGTTATGGCTACACCTTC. Its protein product is CASSGGQGYGYTF.

This clone has just one count. The rearrangement joins TRBV19 to TRBJ2-4, with unresolved D. This CDR3 spans 12 amino acids. CDR1 and CDR2 from the germline V gene are LNHDA and SQIVND (reference sequence). V gave up 8 bases and J gave up 5 bases, with 10 bases separating them. The CDR3 region has the DNA TGTGCCAGTGTGGGCCACCAAAACATTCAGTACTTC. It is translated as CASVGHQNIQYF.

The chain carries TRBV29-1 and TRBJ1-4; TRBD1 agrees at 7 bases. The CDR3 extends over 12 amino acids. Germline V gives CDR1 SQVTM, CDR2 ANQGSEA. V shed 5 bases and J 7 bases; nucleotides not matched to a gene: 4. CDR3 sequence reads: CSVTRQGEKLFF. CDR3 coding DNA: TGCAGCGTTACCCGACAGGGTGAAAAACTGTTTTTT.

The V gene is TRBV21-1, the J gene TRBJ1-1. TRBV21-1 represents a pseudogene. CDR3 size: 13 residues. CDR3 sequence (DNA): TGTGCCGGGGGGGAGGGGCCGAACACTGAAGCTTTCTTT. This gives the protein CAGGEGPNTEAFF.

The chain recombines TRBV6-6 with TRBJ1-5, with D maybe TRBD1 (5 bases). Germline V gene lookup returns CDR1 MNHNY and CDR2 SVGAGI (reference sequence). Trimming stripped 8 bases from V and 0 bases from J, with 14 bases between. The CDR3 has 15 residues. The CDR3 region is CASAGTGYSNQPQHF. CDR3 in DNA: TGTGCCAGCGCGGGGACGGGGTATAGCAATCAGCCCCAGCATTTT.

The chain recombines TRBV4-1 with TRBJ2-7; D is perhaps TRBD1 (6 bases). The germline gives CDR1 MGHRA, CDR2 YSYEKL. This CDR3 has 17 residues. V was pared by 0 bases and J by 0 bases, with 15 bases between. The CDR3 bases are TGCGCCAGCAGCCAAGATGGGACAACCTACTTCTCCTACGAGCAGTACTTC. Its translation is CASSQDGTTYFSYEQYF.

This clone was seen only a few times. The chain is built from TRBV19 and TRBJ2-3, with a possible D match to TRBD1 (5 bases). V was shortened by 6 bases and J by 5 bases, with 15 bases between the two germline ends. Germline CDR1 reads LNHDA; CDR2 reads SQIVND (reference sequence). The CDR3 has 14 residues. The CDR3 reads CASRQVEEEDTQYF. CDR3 coding DNA: TGTGCCAGTAGACAGGTCGAGGAAGAAGATACGCAGTATTTT.